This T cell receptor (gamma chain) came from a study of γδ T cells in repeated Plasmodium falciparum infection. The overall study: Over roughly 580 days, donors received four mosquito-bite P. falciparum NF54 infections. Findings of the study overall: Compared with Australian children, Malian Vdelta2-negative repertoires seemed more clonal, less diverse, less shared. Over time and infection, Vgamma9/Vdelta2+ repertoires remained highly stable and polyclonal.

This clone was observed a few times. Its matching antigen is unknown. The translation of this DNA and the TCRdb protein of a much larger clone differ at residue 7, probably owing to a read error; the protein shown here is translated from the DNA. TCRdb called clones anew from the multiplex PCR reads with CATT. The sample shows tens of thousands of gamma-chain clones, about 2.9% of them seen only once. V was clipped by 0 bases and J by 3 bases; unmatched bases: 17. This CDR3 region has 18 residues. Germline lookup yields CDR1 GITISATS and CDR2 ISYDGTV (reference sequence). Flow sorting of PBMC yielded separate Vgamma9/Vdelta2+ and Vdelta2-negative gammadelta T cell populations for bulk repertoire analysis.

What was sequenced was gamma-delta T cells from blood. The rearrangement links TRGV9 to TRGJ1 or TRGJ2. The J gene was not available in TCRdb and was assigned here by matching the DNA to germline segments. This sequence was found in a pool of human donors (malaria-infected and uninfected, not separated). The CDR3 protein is CALWEVGRTPTTYYKKLF. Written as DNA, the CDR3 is TGTGCCTTGTGGGAGGTGGGGAGAACTCCGACGACTTATTATAAGAAACTCTTT.